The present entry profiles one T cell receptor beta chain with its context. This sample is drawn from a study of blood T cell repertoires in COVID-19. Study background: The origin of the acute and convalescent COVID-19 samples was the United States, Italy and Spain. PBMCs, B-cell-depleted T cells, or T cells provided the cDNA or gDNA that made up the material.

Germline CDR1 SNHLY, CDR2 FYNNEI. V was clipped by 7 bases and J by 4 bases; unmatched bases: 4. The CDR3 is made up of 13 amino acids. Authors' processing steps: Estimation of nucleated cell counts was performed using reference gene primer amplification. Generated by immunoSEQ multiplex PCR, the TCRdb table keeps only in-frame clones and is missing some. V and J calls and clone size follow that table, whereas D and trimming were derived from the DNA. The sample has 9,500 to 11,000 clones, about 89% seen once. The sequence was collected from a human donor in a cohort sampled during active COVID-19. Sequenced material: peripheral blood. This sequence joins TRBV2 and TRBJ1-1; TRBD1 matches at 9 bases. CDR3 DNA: TGTGCCAGCAACCCGGACAGGGGCACTGAAGCTTTCTTT. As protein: CASNPDRGTEAFF.